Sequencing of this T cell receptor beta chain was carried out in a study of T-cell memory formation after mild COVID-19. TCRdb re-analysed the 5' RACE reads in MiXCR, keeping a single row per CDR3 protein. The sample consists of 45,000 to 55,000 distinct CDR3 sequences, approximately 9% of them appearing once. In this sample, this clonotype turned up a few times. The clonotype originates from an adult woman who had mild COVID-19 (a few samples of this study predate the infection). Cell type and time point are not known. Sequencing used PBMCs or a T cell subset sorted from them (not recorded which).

The CDR3 DNA sequence: TGTGCCAGTAGTAAGGCGGCTAGCGCGAAGGATACGCAGTATTTT. Translation gives CASSKAASAKDTQYF. The V gene is TRBV19, the J gene TRBJ2-3; TRBD2 is a possible D gene (6 bases). This CDR3 contains 15 residues. Looked up from germline, CDR1 is LNHDA and CDR2 is SQIVND (reference sequence). Between the trimmed V and J ends, which lost 4 bases and 6 bases, there was a span of 17 bases.